The clone carrying this T cell receptor beta chain was recorded at least ten times. Its antigen remains unidentified. These data come from a study of beta chain features in type 1 diabetes. Across the study: The patient and healthy donor groups were comparable for age, gender and cell yields. Overall study findings and caveats: All four CD4+ subsets of Type 1 diabetes patients contained TCRB CDR3s that were moderately but significantly shorter. Among patients, naive, central memory and Treg TCRB repertoires appeared more similar than among healthy donors.

Germline loops: CDR1 SQVTM, CDR2 ANQGSEA. The V end was cut by 0 bases, the J end by 5 bases, with 14 bases between. The CDR3 covers 15 residues. Investigators reverse transcribed all isolated RNA, so they sequenced expressed TCRB transcripts. Samples of naive, central memory and regulatory T cells yielded a mean of around 4 million reads. Sequencing was performed with immunoSEQ multiplex PCR; in TCRdb, only in-frame clones are kept and a portion is missing. The sample holds about 150,000 clones, roughly 9% seen once. V and J are TRBV29-1 and TRBJ2-1; a weak D match, TRBD1 (5 bases). Source material: central memory CD4+ T cells from blood. The clonotype comes from a woman in her 30s with type 1 diabetes. CDR3 loop: CSVEDVQGWNNEQFF. The CDR3 DNA is TGCAGCGTTGAAGATGTCCAGGGATGGAACAATGAGCAGTTCTTC.